These T cell receptor beta chains were read from a single sample in a study of T cell responses to AZD1222 COVID-19 vaccine. Clones were read by immunoSEQ multiplex PCR, and TCRdb kept only the in-frame ones, dropping some. The sample includes around 150,000 clones, more than 75% of them seen just once. Source: peripheral blood, taken on day 0 of AZD1222 vaccination. These receptors all stem from an adult in good health. CDR3s include the opening cysteine and the closing phenylalanine or tryptophan. The order of the fields is V gene, clone size, D gene, J gene, CDR3 DNA, CDR3 protein. D genes are given only for firm matches. The size entry is marked missing in some rows and otherwise reads once, few, many or a size class.

>TRBV6-1|NA|NA|TRBJ1-5
TGTGCCAGCAGTGAAAGATGGGTCAGCGACCAGCCCCAGCATTTT
CASSERWVSDQPQHF
>TRBV18|NA|NA|TRBJ1-2
TGTGCCAGCTCACCCCAACAGGGTAGAGATGGCTACACCTTC
CASSPQQGRDGYTF
>TRBV2|once|NA|TRBJ1-1
TGTGCCAGCAGACTTAGAAACACTTGGGGGGAGAACACTGAAGCTTTCTTT
CASRLRNTWGENTEAFF
>TRBV11-2|NA|NA|TRBJ2-5
TGTGCCAGCAGCTTAGGCCCCCGCGAGACCCAGTACTTC
CASSLGPRETQYF
>TRBV19|few|TRBD1|TRBJ1-2
TGTGCCAGTAGTATAGGACAGGGGAGAAACTATGGCTACACCTTC
CASSIGQGRNYGYTF
>TRBV15|NA|NA|TRBJ1-1
TGTGCCACCAGCAGATGGGGTGCCGGGTCGCACACTGAAGCTTTCTTT
CATSRWGAGSHTEAFF
>TRBV5-4|once|NA|TRBJ2-5
TGTGCCAGCAGCTCGAGATACGGCAGGGGACTCCAAGAGACCCAGTACTTC
CASSSRYGRGLQETQYF
>TRBV19|few|NA|TRBJ2-2
TGTGCCAGTAGTACCCATTACAGGGTGGGTCCCGGGGAGCTGTTTTTT
CASSTHYRVGPGELFF
>TRBV11-2|NA|NA|TRBJ1-1
TGTGCCAGCAGCCTCACTAGGGGGGGACCGTTGAACACTGAAGCTTTCTTT
CASSLTRGGPLNTEAFF
>TRBV6-5|NA|NA|TRBJ1-3
TGTGCCAGCAGCCGCCGGGACACCTCTGGAAACACCATATATTTT
CASSRRDTSGNTIYF
>TRBV3-1/TRBV3-2|NA|NA|TRBJ2-5
TGTGCCAGCAGCCAAGAGCCTAGGGAGACCCAGTACTTC
CASSQEPRETQYF
>TRBV30|few|TRBD1|TRBJ1-1
TGTGCCGGCCTACGATGGGGGACAGGGGGCAGAATGAACACTGAAGCTTTCTTT
CAGLRWGTGGRMNTEAFF
>TRBV9|NA|NA|TRBJ1-2
TGTGCCAGCAGCGTAGAGACGGGAGGGGGCTACACCTTC
CASSVETGGGYTF
>TRBV9|once|NA|TRBJ2-2
TGTGCCAGCAGCGTAGCCGGGGTCGGGGAGCTGTTTTTT
CASSVAGVGELFF
>TRBV6-5|NA|NA|TRBJ1-1
TGTGCCAGCAGTTACTCGAGGGGGGCCCGGAACACTGAAGCTTTCTTT
CASSYSRGARNTEAFF
>TRBV6-4|NA|NA|TRBJ1-1
TGTGCCAGCAGTGAGACGGCCAACACTGAAGCTTTCTTT
CASSETANTEAFF
>TRBV9|few|NA|TRBJ1-2
TGTGCCAGCAGCTCGGGTGAAGGAAGGCTTGGCTATGGCTACACCTTC
CASSSGEGRLGYGYTF